This TCR beta chain was sequenced for a study of glioma-infiltrating T cells after dendritic cell vaccination. CDR1 and CDR2 (germline): SGHRS, YFSETQ. Between the trimmed V and J ends, which lost 0 bases and 6 bases, there was a span of 4 bases. The CDR3 contains 11 residues. In its sample, this clone was seen once. The data were produced by immunoSEQ multiplex PCR, yet TCRdb's version contains in-frame clones alone and is incomplete. The sample yields roughly 82,000 clones, around 90% seen once. Specimen: blood, collected before dendritic cell vaccination. The chain is built from TRBV5-1 and TRBJ2-7; D remains unclear. The source of this sequence is a human donor with glioblastoma. CDR3 protein: CASSLGAEQYF. CDR3 DNA: TGCGCCAGCAGCTTGGGGGCCGAGCAGTACTTC.